These 13 T cell receptor beta chains originate from one sample sequenced in a study of T cell responses to AZD1222 COVID-19 vaccine. Assay used: immunoSEQ multiplex PCR; TCRdb lists only in-frame clones, some missing. In the table there are 120,000 or so clones, approximately 88% of which are singletons. The source was peripheral blood, collected on day 0 of AZD1222 vaccination. These receptors were obtained from an adult in good health.

This clone was seen once. The rearrangement links TRBV15 to TRBJ2-3, with 9 positions matching TRBD1. CDR3 length: 15 amino acids. V shed 2 bases and J 1 base; nucleotides not matched to a gene: 1. Germline V gives CDR1 LNHNV, CDR2 YYDKDF (reference sequence). The CDR3 here is CATSRRTGGTDTQYF. CDR3 nucleotide sequence: TGTGCCACCAGCAGACGGACAGGGGGCACAGATACGCAGTATTTT.

V usage is TRBV27 and J usage is TRBJ1-4; D is undetermined. V was trimmed by 8 bases and J by 0 bases, leaving 4 bases between them. The CDR3 runs 12 residues. CDR1 is MNHEY, CDR2 SMNVEV, per germline (reference sequence). In nucleotides, the CDR3 is TGTGCCAGCCTTGCAACTAATGAAAAACTGTTTTTT. As protein: CASLATNEKLFF.

The rearrangement links TRBV4-1 to TRBJ2-5, with TRBD2 identical over 10 bases. The germline V gene has CDR1 MGHRA and CDR2 YSYEKL. This CDR3 is built from 16 residues. Trimming cost V 0 bases and J 4 bases; bases outside gene matches: 5. In nucleotides, the CDR3 is TGCGCCAGCAGCCAAGAGGGTAGCGGGGGGCGAGAGACCCAGTACTTC. It codes for CASSQEGSGGRETQYF.

This clone occurred many times. The chain carries TRBV2 and TRBJ2-7; the D gene could be TRBD1 or TRBD2 (5 bases each). This CDR3 comprises 14 residues. V gave up 1 base and J gave up 5 bases, with 12 bases separating them. Germline CDR1 SNHLY, CDR2 FYNNEI. The CDR3, as DNA: TGTGCCAGCAGTGAAGGGGGGATTGGACACGAGCAGTACTTC. Protein: CASSEGGIGHEQYF.

The chain uses TRBV24-1 and TRBJ1-5, with D possibly being TRBD1 (6 bases). CDR1 KGHDR and CDR2 SFDVKD come from the germline V gene. Trimming left V 1 base short and J 3 bases short, with 15 bases between. CDR3 size: 17 residues. CDR3 sequence reads: CATSDLRRGEANQPQHF. The CDR3 nucleotides read TGTGCCACCAGTGATTTAAGGAGGGGGGAAGCCAATCAGCCCCAGCATTTT.

The V call is TRBV9, the J call TRBJ1-6; 9 bases are shared with TRBD1. The CDR3 runs to 15 residues. Trimming at V came to 0 bases and at J to 9 bases, leaving 4 bases not matched to a gene. From germline, CDR1 is SGDLS and CDR2 YYNGEE. CDR3 sequence: CASSVEGTGSSPLHF. DNA for the CDR3: TGTGCCAGCAGCGTAGAAGGGACAGGGAGTTCACCCCTCCACTTT.

The CDR3 bases are TGCAGCGTTCTCCCTGGCTACACCTTC. It yields the protein CSVLPGYTF. The chain is built from TRBV29-1 and TRBJ1-2; D unclear. The CDR3 spans 9 residues. The ends were cut back, 5 bases at V and 7 bases at J, with 5 bases in the middle. Germline CDR1 SQVTM, CDR2 ANQGSEA.

CDR3 in amino acids: CASNLGTGRSPLHF. CDR3 bases: TGTGCCAGCAACCTAGGGACAGGGCGGTCACCCCTCCACTTT. This rearrangement joins TRBV28 to TRBJ1-6; 9 positions agree with TRBD1. This CDR3 has 14 amino acids. J gave up 10 bases and V 7 bases, and 8 bases lay outside the gene matches. Germline CDR1 and CDR2: MDHEN and SYDVKM.

V is TRBV5-1 and J is TRBJ1-1; D is unresolved. The CDR3 extends over 13 amino acids. CDR1 SGHRS and CDR2 YFSETQ come from the germline V gene. Trimming stripped 6 bases from V and 1 base from J, with 10 bases between. The CDR3 DNA follows: TGCGCCAGCACCAGACGGACGAACACTGAAGCTTTCTTT. Translating gives CASTRRTNTEAFF.

The rearrangement links TRBV18 to TRBJ1-4; 10 bases match TRBD1. This CDR3 contains 17 residues. V dropped 1 base and J dropped 8; count of bases not matched to a gene: 10. CDR1 and CDR2 (germline): KGHSH, LQKENI. The CDR3 coding sequence is TGTGCCAGCTCACCACGGAAGCCGGGACAGGGGTGGGAAAAACTGTTTTTT. Translating it yields CASSPRKPGQGWEKLFF. The complete variable domain, with remaining parts taken from reference TRBV18 and TRBJ1-4, reads NAGVMQNPRHLVRRRGQEARLRCSPMKGHSHVYWYRQLPEEGLKFMVYLQKENIIDESGMPKERFSAEFPKEGPSILRIQQVVRGDSAAYFCASSPRKPGQGWEKLFFGSGTQLSVL.

The chain carries TRBV6-2 or TRBV6-3 and TRBJ1-5; no reliable D call. Between the trimmed V and J ends, which lost 4 bases and 6 bases, there was a span of 22 bases. The CDR3 is 17 amino acids. CDR1 MNHEY and CDR2 SVGEGT come from the germline V gene. The chain's CDR3 is CASSLHQRMGPPQPQHF. Written as DNA, the CDR3 is TGTGCCAGCAGTTTGCACCAGCGTATGGGTCCCCCTCAGCCCCAGCATTTT.

The genes are TRBV29-1 and TRBJ2-2; TRBD1 is a possible D gene (6 bases). The V and J ends lost 6 bases and 6 bases respectively, with 17 bases between them. CDR3 length equals 14 residues. The germline gives CDR1 SQVTM, CDR2 ANQGSEA. The CDR3 DNA follows: TGCAGCGTACGACAGGCCTTCTCGGCCGGGGAGCTGTTTTTT. Its translation: CSVRQAFSAGELFF.

The genes are TRBV3-1 (or the pseudogene TRBV3-2) and TRBJ2-7; TRBD1 matches at 8 bases. The germline CDR1 and CDR2 sequences are LGHDT and YNNKEL (reference sequence). J lost 0 bases, V lost 4 bases, and 11 bases had no gene match. The CDR3 is 17 residues long. CDR3 nucleotides: TGTGCCAGCAGCCCCAGAACCATAGGGACAGGCTCCTACGAGCAGTACTTC. It specifies CASSPRTIGTGSYEQYF.